Presented here are 5 T cell receptor beta chains from one specimen sequenced in a study of blood T cells in healthy people across ages. For the second PCR, which ran for about 7 to 11 cycles, a sample-barcoded 5' primer and a J-beta primer mix were used. TCRdb independently ran MiXCR on the 5' RACE reads; one entry per CDR3 protein. Seen here are hundreds of thousands of distinct CDR3 sequences, approximately 31% observed once, and the top ten hold roughly 15%. Sequenced material: blood. The receptors originated from a woman of 80 years or more in good health.

This clonotype was counted ten times or more. The rearrangement uses TRBV7-2 and TRBJ2-1; a weak D match, TRBD1 (6 bases). The CDR3 runs 18 residues. V was pared by 0 bases and J by 6 bases, with 21 bases between. Looked up from germline, CDR1 is SGHTA and CDR2 is FQGNSA. The CDR3 bases are TGTGCCAGCAGCTTAGCTTCCCCCGCAGGGGTCTTTACCAATGAGCAGTTCTTC. Encoded protein: CASSLASPAGVFTNEQFF.

This clonotype has ten or more counts. V is TRBV25-1 and J is TRBJ2-5; the D gene could be TRBD1 or TRBD2 (5 bases each). Germline assignment: CDR1 MGHDK and CDR2 SYGVNS. Trimming left V 1 base short and J 4 bases short, with 10 bases between. CDR3 length: 14 residues. The CDR3 nucleotides read TGTGCCAGCAGTGAATCGGGAAGGGGAGAGACCCAGTACTTC. Translated: CASSESGRGETQYF.

The table lists this clonotype with many counts. The rearrangement uses TRBV5-6 and TRBJ1-2, with a possible D match to TRBD1 (6 bases). CDR3 size: 13 residues. Germline lookup yields CDR1 SGHDT and CDR2 YYEEEE. Deletions cut 4 bases from V and 6 bases from J, with 13 bases between. CDR3 in amino acids: CASSTRGGHGYTF. The CDR3 DNA reads as TGTGCCAGCAGCACCCGCGGGGGGCATGGCTACACCTTC.

Note on this clonotype: A much larger clone lies a single base off, so this may be a read error. The chain has TRBV20-1 and TRBJ2-7; 8 positions match TRBD2. This CDR3 is built from 16 residues. The ends lost 2 bases at V and 7 bases at J; junction bases unmatched: 16. From germline, CDR1 is DFQATT and CDR2 SNEGSKA (reference sequence). CDR3 in amino acids: CSARNRGGSPYNEQYF. DNA for the CDR3: TGCAGTGCTAGAAACCGGGGGGGCTCCCCCTACAATGAGCAGTACTTC.

The rearrangement joins TRBV5-1 to TRBJ1-2, with a tentative D call TRBD1 (5 bases). The length of the CDR3 is 15 residues. Germline V lookup: CDR1 SGHRS, CDR2 YFSETQ. Trimming took 4 bases from V and 4 from J, leaving 17 bases between them. CDR3 sequence (DNA): TGCGCCAGCAGCCACAAGGGCTCAGGGACCTATGGCTACACCTTC. Translated: CASSHKGSGTYGYTF.